The 14 T cell receptor beta chains in this list originate from one sample, sequenced in a study of identical twins. TCRdb itself ran the 5' RACE reads through MiXCR, one entry per CDR3 protein. The data contain a few hundred thousand distinct CDR3 sequences, roughly 10% of them singletons. The source material was memory T cells sorted from blood. These receptors were taken from a man between 45 and 60 years old in good health.

This clonotype was counted between two and nine times. This chain connects TRBV20-1 to TRBJ2-5, with 10 nucleotides matching TRBD2. The CDR3 extends over 17 amino acids. The germline gives CDR1 DFQATT, CDR2 SNEGSKA (reference sequence). V was clipped by 3 bases and J by 7 bases; unmatched bases: 17. The CDR3 reads CSARGGLASGAFGTQYF. CDR3 sequence (DNA): TGCAGTGCTAGGGGGGGACTAGCGAGTGGGGCATTTGGGACCCAGTACTTC.

The chain links TRBV5-1 to TRBJ2-2, with D perhaps matching TRBD2 (5 bases). Germline assignment: CDR1 SGHRS and CDR2 YFSETQ. V was shortened by 4 bases and J by 7 bases, with 11 bases between the two germline ends. This CDR3 contains 13 residues. The DNA of the CDR3 is TGCGCCAGCAGCCCTGGAAGCGGCGGGGAGCTGTTTTTT. This translates into CASSPGSGGELFF. The full variable domain, with the rest looked up from reference TRBV5-1 and TRBJ2-2, is KAGVTQTPRYLIKTRGQQVTLSCSPISGHRSVSWYQQTPGQGLQFLFEYFSETQRNKGNFPGRFSGRQFSNSRSEMNVSTLELGDSALYLCASSPGSGGELFFGEGSRLTVL.

This clonotype has at least ten counts. This chain links TRBV4-2 with TRBJ2-1; 8 nucleotides line up with TRBD2. The CDR3 has 18 amino acids. In germline, CDR1 is LGHNA, CDR2 YNFKEQ. Germline trimming cut 0 bases from V and 10 bases from J; bases unmatched to any gene: 17. CDR3 DNA: TGTGCCAGCAGCCAAGATGTAGTAGCGGGACTCTCGACAAGGGAGCAGTTCTTC. Amino acids: CASSQDVVAGLSTREQFF.

This CDR3 reads CASSPRRGTGNEKLFF. The CDR3 DNA reads as TGTGCCAGCAGCCCCCGAAGGGGGACAGGGAATGAAAAACTGTTTTTT. V gene TRBV7-2 combines with J gene TRBJ1-4, with TRBD1 identical over 9 bases. Trimming removed 5 bases from V and 5 bases from J; junction bases left unmatched: 9. This CDR3 spans 16 amino acids. The germline V gene has CDR1 SGHTA and CDR2 FQGNSA.

The gene calls are TRBV5-6 and TRBJ2-5; the D gene is possibly TRBD1 (6 bases). Trimming shortened V by 4 bases and J by 2 bases, and 9 bases separated the two germline ends. This CDR3 has 13 amino acids. Per the germline V gene, CDR1 is SGHDT and CDR2 is YYEEEE. DNA for the CDR3: TGTGCCAGCAGCCACAGGGTTCAAGAGACCCAGTACTTC. It encodes CASSHRVQETQYF.

This clonotype was detected only a few times. This chain uses TRBV28 with TRBJ2-3; D gene unclear. V gave up 7 bases and J gave up 3 bases, with 5 bases separating them. CDR3 length: 11 amino acids. The germline V gene encodes CDR1 MDHEN and CDR2 SYDVKM. In nucleotides, the CDR3 is TGTGCCAGCACCGGGACAGATACGCAGTATTTT. Translating gives CASTGTDTQYF.

This clonotype came up many times. The chain uses TRBV20-1 and TRBJ2-7; D unclear. V was trimmed by 0 bases and J by 4 bases, leaving 13 bases between them. The CDR3 has 14 residues. The V gene's germline CDR1 is DFQATT and CDR2 SNEGSKA (reference sequence). The CDR3 loop is CSARDLLTEYEQYF. The CDR3, as DNA: TGCAGTGCTAGAGATCTACTGACGGAATACGAGCAGTACTTC.

This clonotype was seen only a few times. V gene TRBV11-2 combines with J gene TRBJ2-1; 9 nucleotides match TRBD2. Trimming at V came to 3 bases and at J to 6 bases, leaving 6 bases not matched to a gene. Germline CDR1 SGHAT, CDR2 FQNNGV. The CDR3 contains 15 residues. The CDR3 region is CASSFSRGGVNEQFF. Written as DNA, the CDR3 is TGTGCCAGCAGCTTTTCGCGGGGGGGCGTCAATGAGCAGTTCTTC.

This clonotype was seen many times. The chain recombines TRBV12-3 or TRBV12-4 with TRBJ2-5; D is unclear. The ends were cut back, 5 bases at V and 5 bases at J, with 15 bases in the middle. CDR3 length equals 14 residues. The CDR3 sequence: CASSTVLGSETQYF. Here the CDR3 DNA reads TGTGCCAGCAGTACTGTGCTGGGGTCCGAGACCCAGTACTTC.

The table lists this clonotype with many counts. The rearrangement joins TRBV20-1 to TRBJ1-2, with D unclear. V was trimmed by 3 bases and J by 2 bases, leaving 16 bases between them. Germline V gene data show CDR1 as DFQATT and CDR2 as SNEGSKA (reference sequence). The length of the CDR3 is 15 residues. CDR3 DNA: TGCAGTGCTAGTCCCACCGAGGGCGGAAACTATGGCTACACCTTC. Translation: CSASPTEGGNYGYTF.

This clonotype was recorded at least ten times. The chain recombines TRBV4-2 with TRBJ2-1; 9 bases line up with TRBD1. This CDR3 spans 15 amino acids. V dropped 3 bases and J dropped 3; count of bases not matched to a gene: 3. CDR1 and CDR2 from the germline V gene are LGHNA and YNFKEQ. Here the CDR3 DNA reads TGTGCCAGCAGCCAGGGACAGGGTAACTACAATGAGCAGTTCTTC. Its protein product is CASSQGQGNYNEQFF.

The chain recombines TRBV9 with TRBJ2-3; 11 nucleotides align to TRBD2. Trimming cost V 0 bases and J 10 bases; bases outside gene matches: 7. The CDR3 has 15 amino acids. Germline values: CDR1 SGDLS, CDR2 YYNGEE. The CDR3 sequence is CASSVGSGGVRSQYF. The CDR3 DNA sequence: TGTGCCAGCAGCGTAGGTAGCGGGGGGGTTAGATCGCAGTATTTT.

This clonotype has at least ten counts. The chain joins TRBV19 to TRBJ2-7, with 8 bases matching TRBD1. In germline, CDR1 is LNHDA, CDR2 SQIVND (reference sequence). Germline trimming cut 4 bases from V and 6 bases from J; bases unmatched to any gene: 8. The CDR3 runs to 14 residues. The CDR3 sequence is CASSTTDRAGEQYF. CDR3 in DNA: TGTGCCAGTAGTACCACGGACAGGGCGGGCGAGCAGTACTTC.

This clonotype has at least ten counts. The chain has TRBV6-2 or TRBV6-3 and TRBJ2-2, with a possible D match to TRBD1 (5 bases). This CDR3 contains 15 residues. In germline, CDR1 is MNHEY, CDR2 SVGEGT. V shed 5 bases and J shed 6 bases, with 16 bases lying between them. CDR3 loop: CASSPLGQVAGELFF. The CDR3 DNA reads TGTGCCAGCAGTCCCCTTGGACAAGTTGCCGGGGAGCTGTTTTTT.